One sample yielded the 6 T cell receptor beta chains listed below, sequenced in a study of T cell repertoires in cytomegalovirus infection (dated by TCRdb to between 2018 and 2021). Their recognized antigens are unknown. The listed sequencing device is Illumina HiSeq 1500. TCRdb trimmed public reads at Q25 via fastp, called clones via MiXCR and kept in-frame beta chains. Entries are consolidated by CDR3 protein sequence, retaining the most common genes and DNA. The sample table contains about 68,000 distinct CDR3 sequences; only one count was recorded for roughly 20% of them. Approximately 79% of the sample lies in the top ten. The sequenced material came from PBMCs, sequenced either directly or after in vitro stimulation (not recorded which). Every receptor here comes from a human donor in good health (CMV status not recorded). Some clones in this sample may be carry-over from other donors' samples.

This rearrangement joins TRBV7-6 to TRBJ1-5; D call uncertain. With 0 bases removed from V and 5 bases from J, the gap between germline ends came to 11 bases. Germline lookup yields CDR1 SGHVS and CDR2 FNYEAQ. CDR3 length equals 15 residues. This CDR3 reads CASSLAGSVDQPQHF. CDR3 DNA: TGTGCCAGCAGCTTAGCCGGGTCGGTGGATCAGCCCCAGCATTTT.

The DNA for the CDR3 is TGTGCCAGCAGCTCCCCCGGCGCCGGAGGGGATACGCAGTATTTT. This encodes CASSSPGAGGDTQYF. The genes are TRBV7-8 and TRBJ2-3; maybe TRBD2 (6 bases). Trimming shortened V by 4 bases and J by 6 bases, and 17 bases separated the two germline ends. Germline V gene sequence: CDR1 SGHVS, CDR2 FQNEAQ. The CDR3 is made up of 15 amino acids.

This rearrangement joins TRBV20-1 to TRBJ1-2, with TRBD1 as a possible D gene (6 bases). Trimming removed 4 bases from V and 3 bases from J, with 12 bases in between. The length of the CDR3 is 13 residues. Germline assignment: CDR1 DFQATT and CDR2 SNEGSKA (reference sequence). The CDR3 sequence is CSAMRRGYYGYTF. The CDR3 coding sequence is TGCAGTGCTATGCGCAGGGGCTACTATGGCTACACCTTC.

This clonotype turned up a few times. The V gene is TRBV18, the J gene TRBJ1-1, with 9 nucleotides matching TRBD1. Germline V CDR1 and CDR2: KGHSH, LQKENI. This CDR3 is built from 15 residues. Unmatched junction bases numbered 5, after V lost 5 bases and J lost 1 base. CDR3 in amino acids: CASSSLQGANTEAFF. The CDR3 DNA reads TGTGCCAGCTCATCGCTACAGGGGGCGAACACTGAAGCTTTCTTT.

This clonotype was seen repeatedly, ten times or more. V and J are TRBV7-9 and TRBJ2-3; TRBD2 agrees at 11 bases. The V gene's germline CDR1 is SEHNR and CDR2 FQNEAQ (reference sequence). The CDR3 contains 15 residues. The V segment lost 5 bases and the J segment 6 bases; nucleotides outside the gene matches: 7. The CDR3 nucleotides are TGTGCCAGCAGCACAACTAGCGGGAGTATGGATACGCAGTATTTT. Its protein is CASSTTSGSMDTQYF. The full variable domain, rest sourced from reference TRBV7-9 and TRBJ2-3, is DTGVSQNPRHKITKRGQNVTFRCDPISEHNRLYWYRQTLGQGPEFLTYFQNEAQLEKSRLLSDRFSAERPKGSFSTLEIQRTEQGDSAMYLCASSTTSGSMDTQYFGPGTRLTVL.

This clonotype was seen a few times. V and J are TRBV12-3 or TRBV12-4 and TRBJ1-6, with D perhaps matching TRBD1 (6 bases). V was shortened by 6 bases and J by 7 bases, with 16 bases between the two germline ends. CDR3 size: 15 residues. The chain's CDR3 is CASRGPRRGNSPLHF. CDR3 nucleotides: TGTGCCAGCAGAGGACCCCGGAGGGGGAATTCACCCCTCCACTTT.